This entry describes one T cell receptor beta chain. What antigen it recognizes has not been identified. No base quality information exists; no much larger clone differs at one position. This specimen comes from a study of CD8+CD57+ T cells in acquired aplastic anemia (dated by TCRdb to 2017 to 2018). About the full investigation: A mean of approximately 2.9 ug of DNA, ranging from roughly 0.2 to 27.4 ug, was extracted from sorted CD4+ and CD8+ cells. Healthy donor samples averaged approximately 10 million reads for CD4+ and about 12 million for CD8+ cells. Overall results and qualifications from the work: Fewer than 30 CD8+ CDR3 sequences were found in both patients and controls but appeared to be highly expressed in patients and within the immunodominant clones of the patients. Patients and healthy controls showed no significant difference in CD8+ Simpson's diversity (P=0.060).

CDR1 and CDR2 (KGHDR, SFDVKD) derive from the germline V gene. Reading from cysteine to phenylalanine, the CDR3 counts 12 amino acids. Only the CDR3 portion is preserved as DNA: 36 bases, with reading frame beginning at the first base. V is reduced by 2 bases and J by 4 bases, leaving a spacing of 4 bases between them. Profiling of TCR beta VDJ combinations and CDR3 sequences used genomic DNA as the template. TCR repertoire sequencing was run on an Illumina HiSeq 2000. The authors' analysis ran thus. TRBV/TRBJ rearrangement plots, CDR3 size and DJ length profiles, and Simpson's diversity index were used to assess repertoires. The most abundant DNA sequence in the deep sequencing data was taken as the immunodominant clone. CDR3 amino acid sequences were checked for sharing across subjects and were also compared against the VDJdb database and published repertoires. TCRdb reprocessing: public reads trimmed at Q25 with fastp, clones called with MiXCR, in-frame beta chains kept. Identical CDR3 proteins give one entry, which carries the most common genes and DNA. These V and J calls are TCRdb output, not the study's own analysis. The sample table holds 400,000 to 450,000 distinct CDR3 sequences, of which about 70% were seen once. Together, the top ten hold 4% of the sample.

In the study, sorted CD4+ and CD8+ blood T cells from patients with severe aplastic anemia and from healthy subjects underwent deep sequencing of TCR repertoires. Ficoll-Paque density gradient centrifugation was used to isolate peripheral blood mononuclear cells. Before DNA extraction, CD4+ and CD8+ T cells were sorted by FACS or by magnetic beads. Sequenced: sorted CD4+, CD8+, or CD8+CD57+ T cells (not recorded which) from PBMCs. The TCR was taken from a human donor in good health, serving as a control. The rearranged segments are TRBV24-1 and TRBJ1-2; no D gene can be assigned with confidence. The CDR3 protein is CATSDYSYGYTF. The DNA sequence follows: TGTGCCACCAGTGATTACAGCTATGGCTACACCTTC.